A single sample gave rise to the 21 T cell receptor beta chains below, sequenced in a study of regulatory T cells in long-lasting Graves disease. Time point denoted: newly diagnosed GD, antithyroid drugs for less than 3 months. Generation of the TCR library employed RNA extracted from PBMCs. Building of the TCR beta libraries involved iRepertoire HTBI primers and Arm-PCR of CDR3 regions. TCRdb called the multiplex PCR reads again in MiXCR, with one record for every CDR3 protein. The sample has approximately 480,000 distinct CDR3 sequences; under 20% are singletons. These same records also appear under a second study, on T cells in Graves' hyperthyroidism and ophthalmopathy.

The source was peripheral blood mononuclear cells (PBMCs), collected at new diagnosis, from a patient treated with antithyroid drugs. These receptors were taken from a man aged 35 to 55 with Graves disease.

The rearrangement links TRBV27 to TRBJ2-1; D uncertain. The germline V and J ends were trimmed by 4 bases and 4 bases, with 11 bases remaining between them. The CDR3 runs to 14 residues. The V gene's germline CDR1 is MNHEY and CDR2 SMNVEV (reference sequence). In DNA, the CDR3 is TGTGCCAGCAGTTATACGGACCTTTACAATGAGCAGTTCTTC. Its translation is CASSYTDLYNEQFF.

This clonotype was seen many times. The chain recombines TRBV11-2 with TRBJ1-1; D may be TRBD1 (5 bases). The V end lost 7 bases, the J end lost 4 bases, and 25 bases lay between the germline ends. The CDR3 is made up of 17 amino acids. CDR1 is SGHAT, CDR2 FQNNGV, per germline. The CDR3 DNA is TGTGCCAGCACCAATTCCGATCGCGGGACCCTGCGCACTGAAGCTTTCTTT. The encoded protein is CASTNSDRGTLRTEAFF.

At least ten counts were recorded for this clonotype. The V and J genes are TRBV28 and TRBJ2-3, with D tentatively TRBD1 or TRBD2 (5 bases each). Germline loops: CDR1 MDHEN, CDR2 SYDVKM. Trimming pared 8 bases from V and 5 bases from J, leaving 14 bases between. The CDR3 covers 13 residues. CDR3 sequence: CASGGLVGDTQYF. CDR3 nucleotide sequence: TGTGCCAGCGGGGGTTTAGTCGGAGATACGCAGTATTTT.

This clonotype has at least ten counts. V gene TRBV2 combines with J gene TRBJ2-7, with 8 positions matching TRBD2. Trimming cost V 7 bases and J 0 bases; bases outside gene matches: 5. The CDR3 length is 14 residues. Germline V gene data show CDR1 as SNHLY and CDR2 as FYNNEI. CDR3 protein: CASTSGLSSYEQYF. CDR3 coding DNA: TGTGCCAGCACTAGCGGGCTGAGCTCCTACGAGCAGTACTTC.

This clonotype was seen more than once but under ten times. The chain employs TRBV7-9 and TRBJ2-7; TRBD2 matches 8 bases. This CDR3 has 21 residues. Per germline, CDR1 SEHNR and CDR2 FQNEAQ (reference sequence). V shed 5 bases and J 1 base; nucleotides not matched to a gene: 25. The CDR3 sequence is CASSPPGGGGRQIFGSYEQYF. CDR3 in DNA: TGTGCCAGCAGCCCACCGGGCGGGGGCGGGAGGCAAATTTTTGGTTCCTACGAGCAGTACTTC.

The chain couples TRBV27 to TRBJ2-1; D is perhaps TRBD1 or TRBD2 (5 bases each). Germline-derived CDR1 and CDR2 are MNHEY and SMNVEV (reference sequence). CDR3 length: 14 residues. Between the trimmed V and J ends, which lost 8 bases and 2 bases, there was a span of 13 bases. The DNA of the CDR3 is TGTGCCAGCGCCGACCCGGGGCCCTACAATGAGCAGTTCTTC. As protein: CASADPGPYNEQFF.

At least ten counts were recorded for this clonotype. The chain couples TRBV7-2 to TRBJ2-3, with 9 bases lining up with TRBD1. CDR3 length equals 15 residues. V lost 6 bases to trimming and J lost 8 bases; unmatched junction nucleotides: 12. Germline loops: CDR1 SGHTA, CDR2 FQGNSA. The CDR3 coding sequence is TGTGCCAGCAGAATTCCGGGACAGGGTACGGCTACGCAGTATTTT. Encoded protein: CASRIPGQGTATQYF. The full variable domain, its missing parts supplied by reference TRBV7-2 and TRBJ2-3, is GAGVSQSPSNKVTEKGKDVELRCDPISGHTALYWYRQSLGQGLEFLIYFQGNSAPDKSGLPSDRFSAERTGGSVSTLTIQRTQQEDSAVYLCASRIPGQGTATQYFGPGTRLTVL.

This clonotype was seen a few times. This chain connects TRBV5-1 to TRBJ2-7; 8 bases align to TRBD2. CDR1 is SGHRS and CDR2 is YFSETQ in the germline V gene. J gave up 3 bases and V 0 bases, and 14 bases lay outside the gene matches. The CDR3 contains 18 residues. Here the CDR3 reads CASSLAVGSGSGGYEQYF. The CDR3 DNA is TGCGCCAGCAGCTTGGCCGTAGGAAGCGGGAGTGGGGGCTACGAGCAGTACTTC.

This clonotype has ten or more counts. The CDR3 bases are TGTGCCAGCAGTTTATACAGAGGGTGGGGGCTCCAAGAGACCCAGTACTTC. Its translation: CASSLYRGWGLQETQYF. V is TRBV12-3 or TRBV12-4 and J is TRBJ2-5; weak D call: TRBD1 (6 bases). Trimming removed 2 bases at V and 1 base at J, with 17 bases between. This CDR3 contains 17 residues.

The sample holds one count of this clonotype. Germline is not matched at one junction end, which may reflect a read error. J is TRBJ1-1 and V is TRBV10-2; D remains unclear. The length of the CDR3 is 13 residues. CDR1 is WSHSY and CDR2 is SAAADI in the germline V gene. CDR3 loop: CTSRSMGGTEAFF. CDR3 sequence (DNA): TGCACCAGCAGATCTATGGGAGGCACTGAAGCTTTCTTT.

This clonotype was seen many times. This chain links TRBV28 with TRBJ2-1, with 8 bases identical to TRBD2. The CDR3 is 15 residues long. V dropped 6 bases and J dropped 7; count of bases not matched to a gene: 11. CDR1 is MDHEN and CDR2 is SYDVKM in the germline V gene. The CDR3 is CASSLLAVHTNEQFF. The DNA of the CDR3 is TGTGCCAGCAGCTTACTAGCGGTACATACGAATGAGCAGTTCTTC.

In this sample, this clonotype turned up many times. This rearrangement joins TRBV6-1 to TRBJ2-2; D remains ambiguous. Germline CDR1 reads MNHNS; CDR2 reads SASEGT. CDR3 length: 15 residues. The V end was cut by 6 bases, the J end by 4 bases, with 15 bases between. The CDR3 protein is CASSRTVTRTGELFF. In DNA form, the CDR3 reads TGTGCCAGCAGCCGAACGGTGACTCGCACCGGGGAGCTGTTTTTT.

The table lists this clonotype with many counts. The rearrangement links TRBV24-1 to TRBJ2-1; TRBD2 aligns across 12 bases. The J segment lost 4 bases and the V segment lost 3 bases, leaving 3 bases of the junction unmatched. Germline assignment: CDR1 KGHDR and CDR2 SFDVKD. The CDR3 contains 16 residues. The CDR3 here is CATSDTGTSGYNEQFF. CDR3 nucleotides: TGTGCCACCAGTGATACCGGGACTAGCGGGTACAATGAGCAGTTCTTC.

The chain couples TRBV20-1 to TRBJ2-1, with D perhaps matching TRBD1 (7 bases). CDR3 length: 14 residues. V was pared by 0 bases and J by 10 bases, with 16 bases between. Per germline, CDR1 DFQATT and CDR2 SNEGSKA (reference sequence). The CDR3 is CSARDPRGADEQFF. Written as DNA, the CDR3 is TGCAGTGCTAGAGACCCCAGGGGGGCAGACGAGCAGTTCTTC.

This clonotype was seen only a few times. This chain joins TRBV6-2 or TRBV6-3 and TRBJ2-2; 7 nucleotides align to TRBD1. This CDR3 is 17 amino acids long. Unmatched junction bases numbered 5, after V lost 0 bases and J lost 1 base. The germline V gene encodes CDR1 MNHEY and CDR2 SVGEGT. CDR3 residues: CASSYSYRGRNTGELFF. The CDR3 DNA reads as TGTGCCAGCAGTTACTCCTACAGGGGCCGGAACACCGGGGAGCTGTTTTTT.

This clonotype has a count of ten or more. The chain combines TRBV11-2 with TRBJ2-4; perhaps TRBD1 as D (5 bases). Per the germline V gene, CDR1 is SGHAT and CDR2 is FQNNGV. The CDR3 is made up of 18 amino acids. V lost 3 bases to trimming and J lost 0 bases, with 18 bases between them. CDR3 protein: CASSFNLLGPQAKNIQYF. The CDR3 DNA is TGTGCCAGCAGCTTTAACCTCTTGGGGCCGCAAGCCAAAAACATTCAGTACTTC.

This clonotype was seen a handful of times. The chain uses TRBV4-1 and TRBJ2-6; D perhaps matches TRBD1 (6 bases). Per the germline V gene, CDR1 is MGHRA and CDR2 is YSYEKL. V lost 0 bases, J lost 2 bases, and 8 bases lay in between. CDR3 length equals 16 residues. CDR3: CASSQEYRAGANVLTF. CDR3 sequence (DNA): TGCGCCAGCAGCCAAGAATACAGGGCTGGGGCCAACGTCCTGACTTTC.

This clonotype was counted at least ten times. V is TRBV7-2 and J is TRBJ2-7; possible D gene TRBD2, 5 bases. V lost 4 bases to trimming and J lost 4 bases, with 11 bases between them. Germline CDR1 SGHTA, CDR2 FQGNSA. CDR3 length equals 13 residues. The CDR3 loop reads CASSYGLSYEQYF. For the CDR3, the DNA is TGTGCCAGCAGCTACGGACTGTCATACGAGCAGTACTTC.

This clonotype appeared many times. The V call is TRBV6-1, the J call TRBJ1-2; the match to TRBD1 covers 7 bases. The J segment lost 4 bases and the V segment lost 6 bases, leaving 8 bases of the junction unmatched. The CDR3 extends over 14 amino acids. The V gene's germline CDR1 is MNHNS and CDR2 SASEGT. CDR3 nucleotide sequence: TGTGCCAGCAGCAACGGGGCAGGGGGCTATGGCTACACCTTC. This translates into CASSNGAGGYGYTF.

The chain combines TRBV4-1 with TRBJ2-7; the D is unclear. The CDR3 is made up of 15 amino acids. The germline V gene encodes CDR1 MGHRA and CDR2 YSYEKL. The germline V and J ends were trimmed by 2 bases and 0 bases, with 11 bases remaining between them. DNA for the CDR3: TGCGCCAGCAGCCAATCCGGCCCCCGCTCCTACGAGCAGTACTTC. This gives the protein CASSQSGPRSYEQYF.

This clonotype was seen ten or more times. CDR3 sequence reads: CASSLVSSTDTQYF. CDR3 nucleotide sequence: TGTGCCAGCAGCTTAGTGTCCAGCACAGATACGCAGTATTTT. J is TRBJ2-3 and V is TRBV7-2, with D unresolved. V shed 1 base and J shed 0 bases, with 5 bases lying between them. Germline V lookup: CDR1 SGHTA, CDR2 FQGNSA. The CDR3 contains 14 residues.